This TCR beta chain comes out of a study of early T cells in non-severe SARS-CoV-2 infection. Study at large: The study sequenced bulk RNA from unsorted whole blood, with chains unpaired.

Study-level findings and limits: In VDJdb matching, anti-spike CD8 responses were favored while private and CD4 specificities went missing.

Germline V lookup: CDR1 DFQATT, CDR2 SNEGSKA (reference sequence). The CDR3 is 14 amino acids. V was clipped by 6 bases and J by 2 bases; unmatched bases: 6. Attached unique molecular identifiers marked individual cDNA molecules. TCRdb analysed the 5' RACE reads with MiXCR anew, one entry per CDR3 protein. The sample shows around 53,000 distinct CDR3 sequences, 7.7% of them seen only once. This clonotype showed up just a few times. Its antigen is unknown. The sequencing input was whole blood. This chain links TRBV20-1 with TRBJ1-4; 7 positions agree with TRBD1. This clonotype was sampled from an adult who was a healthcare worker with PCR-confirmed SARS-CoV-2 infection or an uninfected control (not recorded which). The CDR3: CSAGKGATNEKLFF. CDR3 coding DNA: TGCAGTGCGGGAAAGGGGGCGACTAATGAAAAACTGTTTTTT.